The 20 T cell receptor beta chains reported below all come from one sample, sequenced in a study of blood T cell repertoires in COVID-19. TCRdb keeps only in-frame clones here, not all; method: immunoSEQ multiplex PCR. The repertoire consists of roughly 200,000 clones, with about 85% occurring once and the leading ten covering 1.5% to 2%. Sequencing was carried out using peripheral blood. Receptors were obtained from a man between 65 and 85 years old with acute or convalescent COVID-19.

The V call is TRBV4-1, the J call TRBJ1-2; 9 bases agree with TRBD1. The junction had 4 bases not matched to a gene; V was cut back by 3 bases and J by 2 bases. From germline, CDR1 is MGHRA and CDR2 YSYEKL. The length of the CDR3 is 15 residues. CDR3 loop: CASSQTGTGNYGYTF. The CDR3 DNA follows: TGCGCCAGCAGCCAGACAGGGACAGGGAACTATGGCTACACCTTC.

The chain couples TRBV19 to TRBJ1-5; no reliable D call. The CDR3 sequence is 15 residues long. V was cut by 7 bases and J by 5 bases, with 18 bases left in between. CDR1 LNHDA and CDR2 SQIVND come from the germline V gene (reference sequence). The CDR3 loop reads CASKEETLGYQPQHF. For the CDR3, the DNA is TGTGCCAGTAAGGAAGAGACCCTAGGTTATCAGCCCCAGCATTTT.

With respect to this clone: One junction end does not reproduce the germline sequence, and a read error may be involved. The V and J genes are TRBV7-2 and TRBJ2-7, with D perhaps TRBD2 (5 bases). Germline lookup yields CDR1 SGHTA and CDR2 FQGNSA. The CDR3 has 11 amino acids. The CDR3 loop reads CASSLARELSF. The CDR3 DNA reads TGTGCCAGCAGCTTAGCGAGGGAACTGTCGTTT.

V usage is TRBV19 and J usage is TRBJ1-5; no clear D gene. The CDR3 has 16 amino acids. Germline CDR1 LNHDA, CDR2 SQIVND (reference sequence). Trimming pared 7 bases from V and 2 bases from J, leaving 18 bases between. The CDR3 loop reads CASKPKEGFGNQPQHF. For the CDR3, the DNA is TGTGCCAGTAAACCTAAAGAGGGATTTGGCAATCAGCCCCAGCATTTT. The whole variable domain, filled in from reference TRBV19 and TRBJ1-5, reads DGGITQSPKYLFRKEGQNVTLSCEQNLNHDAMYWYRQDPGQGLRLIYYSQIVNDFQKGDIAEGYSVSREKKESFPLTVTSAQKNPTAFYLCASKPKEGFGNQPQHFGDGTRLSIL.

This clone was observed a few times. The gene calls are TRBV29-1 and TRBJ2-1, with 11 nucleotides matching TRBD2. The trim removed 6 bases at V and 14 bases at J, leaving 12 bases unmatched. The CDR3 spans 13 residues. CDR1 and CDR2 (germline): SQVTM, ANQGSEA. The CDR3, as DNA: TGCAGCGTGTTGGGACTAGCGGTTCCTGGCGAGTTCTTC. It yields the protein CSVLGLAVPGEFF.

The rearrangement links TRBV2 to TRBJ2-7, with TRBD2 matching over 10 bases. The length of the CDR3 is 16 residues. CDR1 and CDR2 (germline): SNHLY, FYNNEI. V lost 7 bases, J lost 2 bases, and 11 bases stayed unmatched. CDR3 DNA sequence: TGTGCCAGCAACGCTTGGCCTAGCGGGAGTCCCTACGAGCAGTACTTC. Amino acids: CASNAWPSGSPYEQYF.

This CDR3 is CASSLIRGTYEQYF. Written as DNA, the CDR3 is TGTGCCAGCAGCTTAATTAGGGGGACCTACGAGCAGTACTTC. V and J are TRBV7-8 and TRBJ2-7, with D possibly TRBD1 on 6 matching bases. V lost 2 bases, J lost 2 bases, and 10 bases lay in between. Germline CDR1 and CDR2: SGHVS and FQNEAQ. This CDR3 is 14 amino acids long.

The chain carries TRBV7-3 and TRBJ2-7, with 9 bases lining up with TRBD2. Germline CDR1 is SGHTA and CDR2 is FQGTGA. The CDR3 is made up of 15 amino acids. The V and J ends lost 5 bases and 1 base, in that order; junction bases with no gene match: 6. For the CDR3, the DNA is TGTGCCAGCAGCGTCTCTAGCGGGGCATCCTACGAGCAGTACTTC. Encoded protein: CASSVSSGASYEQYF.

The chain recombines TRBV19 with TRBJ2-3; 7 positions agree with TRBD1. The CDR3 has 13 residues. V dropped 3 bases and J dropped 4; count of bases not matched to a gene: 1. Germline V gene data show CDR1 as LNHDA and CDR2 as SQIVND (reference sequence). CDR3 sequence: CASSIQGADTQYF. The CDR3 DNA is TGTGCCAGTAGTATCCAGGGGGCAGATACGCAGTATTTT.

The CDR3 coding sequence is TGTGCCAGCAGCTTAGTTGCCGGAGATAAGCAGTTCTTC. This codes for CASSLVAGDKQFF. The V call is TRBV7-9, the J call TRBJ2-1; D remains ambiguous. This CDR3 has 13 residues. V was shortened by 1 base and J by 11 bases, with 12 bases between the two germline ends. Germline CDR1 is SEHNR and CDR2 is FQNEAQ (reference sequence).

CDR3 sequence reads: CASSLYSRWIGAKETQYF. DNA for the CDR3: TGTGCCAGCAGCCTATACTCTCGTTGGATAGGGGCGAAAGAGACCCAGTACTTC. The V call is TRBV7-2, the J call TRBJ2-5; D may be TRBD1 (5 bases). Trimming pared 5 bases from V and 3 bases from J, leaving 25 bases between. Germline loops: CDR1 SGHTA, CDR2 FQGNSA. The CDR3 loop spans 18 amino acids. The variable domain in full, completed from reference TRBV7-2 and TRBJ2-5, reads GAGVSQSPSNKVTEKGKDVELRCDPISGHTALYWYRQSLGQGLEFLIYFQGNSAPDKSGLPSDRFSAERTGGSVSTLTIQRTQQEDSAVYLCASSLYSRWIGAKETQYFGPGTRLLVL.

The J gene is TRBJ1-2, the V gene TRBV19, with TRBD1 matching over 7 bases. This CDR3 is 12 amino acids long. CDR1 LNHDA and CDR2 SQIVND come from the germline V gene (reference sequence). Germline trimming cut 8 bases from V and 8 bases from J; bases unmatched to any gene: 8. The CDR3 DNA reads TGTGCCAGTCAGGGGGGAGGTGGAGGCTACACCTTC. The encoded protein is CASQGGGGGYTF.

This clone was recorded a few times. V and J are TRBV7-3 and TRBJ2-1; 7 positions agree with TRBD2. The CDR3 runs to 16 residues. Trimming cost V 3 bases and J 4 bases; bases outside gene matches: 9. Germline assignment: CDR1 SGHTA and CDR2 FQGTGA. CDR3 region: CASSFRGRAGYNEQFF. CDR3 DNA: TGTGCCAGCAGCTTTCGTGGGAGGGCCGGTTACAATGAGCAGTTCTTC.

V usage is TRBV6-6 and J usage is TRBJ2-7; 9 nucleotides align to TRBD2. The junction had 6 bases not matched to a gene; V was cut back by 5 bases and J by 1 base. The CDR3 totals 15 residues. Germline CDR1 reads MNHNY; CDR2 reads SVGAGI (reference sequence). CDR3 in amino acids: CASSPGGRESYEQYF. CDR3 DNA: TGTGCCAGCAGTCCCGGCGGGAGGGAATCCTACGAGCAGTACTTC.

To note about this clone: One end of the junction is discordant with germline, which a read error may explain. The chain links TRBV7-8 to TRBJ2-1; tentatively, D is TRBD2 (6 bases). CDR1 and CDR2 from the germline V gene are SGHVS and FQNEAQ. The CDR3 spans 15 residues. The CDR3 region has the DNA TGTGCCAGCAGCCTAGCGCCAACGGGGTTGAATGAGCAGTTCTTC. This sequence encodes CASSLAPTGLNEQFF.

The chain uses TRBV25-1 and TRBJ2-1; TRBD1 is a possible D gene (5 bases). V gave up 0 bases and J gave up 4 bases, with 16 bases separating them. Per the germline V gene, CDR1 is MGHDK and CDR2 is SYGVNS. The CDR3 consists of 17 residues. This CDR3 reads CASSEYNQGSAYNEQFF. CDR3 coding DNA: TGTGCCAGCAGTGAATATAATCAGGGTTCGGCTTACAATGAGCAGTTCTTC.

The CDR3 DNA is TGTGCCAGCAGACTAGGACTAGCGGGATTCACCGGGGAGCTGTTTTTT. Translation: CASRLGLAGFTGELFF. The gene calls are TRBV7-2 and TRBJ2-2; 12 bases agree with TRBD2. The V gene's germline CDR1 is SGHTA and CDR2 FQGNSA. CDR3 length: 16 amino acids. Unmatched junction bases numbered 6, after V lost 6 bases and J lost 4 bases. Complete variable domain (other parts from reference TRBV7-2 and TRBJ2-2): GAGVSQSPSNKVTEKGKDVELRCDPISGHTALYWYRQSLGQGLEFLIYFQGNSAPDKSGLPSDRFSAERTGGSVSTLTIQRTQQEDSAVYLCASRLGLAGFTGELFFGEGSRLTVL.

The CDR3 DNA sequence: TGTGCCAGCAGTGAACCAGTCGGGGGGGTCTATGGCTACACCTTC. It is translated as CASSEPVGGVYGYTF. The rearrangement uses TRBV2 and TRBJ1-2; D is possibly TRBD1 (5 bases). Germline lookup yields CDR1 SNHLY and CDR2 FYNNEI. This CDR3 comprises 15 residues. With 2 bases removed from V and 4 bases from J, the gap between germline ends came to 14 bases.

The J gene is TRBJ1-1, the V gene TRBV18; 8 positions agree with TRBD1. The CDR3 length is 18 residues. In germline, CDR1 is KGHSH, CDR2 LQKENI. V dropped 5 bases and J dropped 6; count of bases not matched to a gene: 20. CDR3 DNA sequence: TGTGCCAGCTCATCAATATACCTGGACAGGGAGGGGGGGCCTGAAGCTTTCTTT. It codes for CASSSIYLDREGGPEAFF.

The rearrangement joins TRBV12-3 or TRBV12-4 to TRBJ1-1, with D maybe TRBD1 (5 bases). This CDR3 region has 11 residues. The ends were cut back, 5 bases at V and 7 bases at J, with 8 bases in the middle. CDR3 protein: CASSGDFEAFF. The CDR3, as DNA: TGTGCCAGCAGTGGGGACTTTGAAGCTTTCTTT.